This T cell receptor beta chain appears in the sequencing data of a study of T cell clones after liver transplantation. Clones were read by immunoSEQ multiplex PCR, and TCRdb kept only the in-frame ones, dropping some. The profile shows 70,000 to 80,000 clones, under 95% of them singletons. V lost 4 bases and J lost 0, with 13 bases in between. Germline V gene lookup returns CDR1 SGHTS and CDR2 YDEGEE. CDR3 length: 15 amino acids. The sequence came from a human donor who received a liver transplant. The rearrangement joins TRBV5-8 to TRBJ2-5; maybe TRBD2 (5 bases). The sample in question was CD4+ T cells from blood, obtained before liver transplant. The chain's CDR3 is CASSAGDSHQETQYF. The CDR3 DNA reads as TGTGCCAGCAGCGCGGGTGACTCCCACCAAGAGACCCAGTACTTC. The variable domain in full, completed from reference TRBV5-8 and TRBJ2-5, reads EAGVTQSPTHLIKTRGQQATLRCSPISGHTSVYWYQQALGLGLQFLLWYDEGEERNRGNFPPRFSGRQFPNYSSELNVNALELEDSALYLCASSAGDSHQETQYFGPGTRLLVL.